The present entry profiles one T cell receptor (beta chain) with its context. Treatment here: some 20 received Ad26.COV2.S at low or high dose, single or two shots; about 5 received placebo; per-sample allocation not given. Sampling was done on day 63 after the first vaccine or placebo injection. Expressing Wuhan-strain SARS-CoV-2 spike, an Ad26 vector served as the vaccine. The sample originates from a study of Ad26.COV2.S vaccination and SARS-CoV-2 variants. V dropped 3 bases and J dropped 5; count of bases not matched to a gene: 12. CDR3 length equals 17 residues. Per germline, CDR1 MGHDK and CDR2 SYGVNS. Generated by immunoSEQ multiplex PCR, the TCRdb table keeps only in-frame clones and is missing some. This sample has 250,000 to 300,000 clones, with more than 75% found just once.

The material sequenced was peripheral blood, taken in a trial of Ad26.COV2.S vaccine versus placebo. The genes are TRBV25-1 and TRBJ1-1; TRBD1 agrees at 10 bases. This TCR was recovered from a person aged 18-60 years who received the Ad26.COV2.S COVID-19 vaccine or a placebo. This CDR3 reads CASSDPRDRGLRTEAFF. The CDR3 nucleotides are TGTGCCAGCAGTGACCCAAGGGACAGGGGCCTGAGGACTGAAGCTTTCTTT. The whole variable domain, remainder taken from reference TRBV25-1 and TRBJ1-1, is EADIYQTPRYLVIGTGKKITLECSQTMGHDKMYWYQQDPGMELHLIHYSYGVNSTEKGDLSSESTVSRIRTEHFPLTLESARPSHTSQYLCASSDPRDRGLRTEAFFGQGTRLTVV.